This T cell receptor beta chain appears in the sequencing data of a study of regulatory T cells in long-lasting Graves disease. There are many counts of this clonotype. Time point here: newly diagnosed GD, antithyroid drugs for less than 3 months. The authors made the TCR library using RNA they extracted from PBMCs. The patients included were those that came from an endocrinology department in Xi'an, China. The CDR3 extends over 15 amino acids. Germline assignment: CDR1 KGHSH and CDR2 LQKENI. V lost 3 bases and J lost 2; bases outside the gene matches: 5. Libraries of TCR beta came from iRepertoire HTBI primers plus Arm-PCR of CDR3 regions. TCRdb re-derived calls from the multiplex PCR reads in MiXCR, one entry per CDR3 protein. Of more than 350,000 distinct CDR3 sequences detected, 15% appear once; the ten largest clones hold approximately 15%. Separately, the same data were catalogued under a study of T cells in Graves' hyperthyroidism and ophthalmopathy. That report adds: Investigators excluded patients with uncontrolled infection, other autoimmune disease, pregnancy or lactation. The TCR CDR3 was amplified in a first-round RT-PCR using the HTBI primer set.

The receptor was derived from a woman aged 25 to 45 with Graves disease. The material was peripheral blood mononuclear cells (PBMCs), obtained at new diagnosis, from a patient treated with antithyroid drugs. The genes are TRBV18 and TRBJ2-7, with 9 positions matching TRBD1. The CDR3 loop is CASSPDRTGAYEQYF. In DNA, the CDR3 is TGTGCCAGCTCACCTGACAGGACAGGGGCCTACGAGCAGTACTTC.